These 22 T cell receptor beta chains were all obtained from the same sample, sequenced in a study of blood T cells in healthy people across ages (dated by TCRdb to about 2015). The library came from 5' RACE. A second PCR of about 6 to 11 cycles was performed with a sample-barcoded 5' primer and a J-beta primer mix. TCRdb passed the public sequencing reads through fastp at Q25 and MiXCR, retaining productive beta sequences. Each entry merges the rows of one CDR3 protein and shows their most common DNA and genes. The sample profile shows 1.8 million or so distinct CDR3 sequences; more than 35% of them were found once. The top ten clones comprise more than 20% of the sample. Sequenced sample: blood. These receptors were collected from a human donor in good health.

This clonotype came up a few times. The chain couples TRBV15 to TRBJ2-7, with TRBD2 matching 8 bases. The CDR3 totals 15 residues. Unmatched junction bases numbered 5, after V lost 0 bases and J lost 4 bases. Germline CDR1 reads LNHNV; CDR2 reads YYDKDF (reference sequence). The CDR3 region has the DNA TGTGCCACCAGCAGAGATGGGCGGGGGGCATACGAGCAGTACTTC. It encodes CATSRDGRGAYEQYF.

In its sample, this clonotype was seen a few times. Germline is not matched at one junction end, which may reflect a read error. This chain joins TRBV11-2 and TRBJ2-5; weak D call: TRBD2 (6 bases). Per the germline V gene, CDR1 is SGHAT and CDR2 is FQNNGV. The CDR3 sequence is 14 residues long. In DNA form, the CDR3 reads TGTGCCGGCAGCTCCCGGGGGTACCAAGAGACCCAGTACTTC. The encoded protein is CAGSSRGYQETQYF.

In nucleotides, the CDR3 is TGTGCCAGCAGCTTAGATCTGTTCCGCACCATATATTTT. As protein: CASSLDLFRTIYF. This chain uses TRBV11-2 with TRBJ1-3; D unresolved. Trimming took 0 bases from V and 9 from J, leaving 9 bases between them. Germline CDR1 reads SGHAT; CDR2 reads FQNNGV. The CDR3 spans 13 residues.

This clonotype was observed a handful of times. The chain combines TRBV6-2 or TRBV6-3 with TRBJ2-6, with TRBD1 identical over 9 bases. The CDR3 has 18 residues. V was pared by 2 bases and J by 2 bases, with 7 bases of the junction left unmatched. The germline CDR1 and CDR2 sequences are MNHEY and SVGEGT. The CDR3, as DNA: TGTGCCAGCAGTTACCTAACAGGGGGCTATGCTGGGGCCAACGTCCTGACTTTC. Encoded protein: CASSYLTGGYAGANVLTF.

The chain joins TRBV7-2 to TRBJ2-3, with 8 bases that match TRBD1. Germline values: CDR1 SGHTA, CDR2 FQGNSA. This CDR3 is built from 16 residues. Unmatched junction bases numbered 6, after V lost 3 bases and J lost 1 base. Written as DNA, the CDR3 is TGTGCCAGCAGCTTCGGGGCAGGGGGCGGCACAGATACGCAGTATTTT. It translates to CASSFGAGGGTDTQYF.

The V gene is TRBV7-2, the J gene TRBJ2-3; 9 nucleotides agree with TRBD1. The CDR3 is 15 amino acids. V shed 5 bases, J shed 5 bases, and the junction held 8 bases outside the gene matches. Per germline, CDR1 SGHTA and CDR2 FQGNSA. CDR3 amino acids: CASSPQQGAGDTQYF. The CDR3 nucleotides read TGTGCCAGCAGCCCCCAACAGGGGGCAGGAGATACGCAGTATTTT.

The chain is built from TRBV7-9 and TRBJ2-7; D perhaps matches TRBD2 (5 bases). This CDR3 is built from 15 residues. CDR1 SEHNR and CDR2 FQNEAQ come from the germline V gene (reference sequence). Trimming took 5 bases from V and 7 from J, leaving 21 bases between them. The CDR3 sequence is CASSLPGIGSGEQYF. CDR3 DNA: TGTGCCAGCAGCCTCCCGGGAATAGGGTCTGGGGAGCAGTACTTC.

This clonotype was recorded many times. V and J are TRBV12-3 or TRBV12-4 and TRBJ2-7; perhaps TRBD1 as D (6 bases). The CDR3 is made up of 16 amino acids. The V end lost 5 bases, the J end lost 1 base, and 18 bases lay between the germline ends. Here the CDR3 DNA reads TGTGCCAGCAGTCCCGCTGCTGGGACACCTTCCTACGAGCAGTACTTC. Its protein is CASSPAAGTPSYEQYF.

Turning to this clonotype: Germline is not matched at one junction end, which may reflect a read error. The chain joins TRBV5-1 to TRBJ2-1, with 10 nucleotides matching TRBD1. The CDR3 spans 15 residues. Germline CDR1 and CDR2: SGHRS and YFSETQ. The DNA of the CDR3 is TGCGCCAACAGCTTGGGACAGGGGACTTTCCATGAGCAGTTCTTC. The encoded protein is CANSLGQGTFHEQFF. The full variable domain, in which reference TRBV5-1 and TRBJ2-1 provide the parts outside the CDR3, is KAGVTQTPRYLIKTRGQQVTLSCSPISGHRSVSWYQQTPGQGLQFLFEYFSETQRNKGNFPGRFSGRQFSNSRSEMNVSTLELGDSALYLCANSLGQGTFHEQFFGPGTRLTVL.

This clonotype was found many times. This sequence joins TRBV6-4 and TRBJ2-3; no definite D call. This CDR3 has 14 amino acids. Germline loops: CDR1 MRHNA, CDR2 SNTAGT. Trimming cost V 3 bases and J 2 bases, with 9 bases left between them. This CDR3 reads CASSEAQHTDTQYF. The CDR3, as DNA: TGTGCCAGCAGTGAGGCTCAGCACACAGATACGCAGTATTTT.

This sequence joins TRBV6-2 or TRBV6-3 and TRBJ2-2, with D perhaps TRBD1 (5 bases). Germline-derived CDR1 and CDR2 are MNHEY and SVGEGT. The length of the CDR3 is 14 residues. V lost 4 bases and J lost 5, with 11 bases in between. CDR3 in DNA: TGTGCCAGCAGTTTCCCGACAGTAACCGGGGAGCTGTTTTTT. Translation gives CASSFPTVTGELFF.

The V and J genes are TRBV12-3 or TRBV12-4 and TRBJ2-4; no definite D call. The J call is doubtful: the DNA matches TRBJ2-7 better. The CDR3 sequence is 14 residues long. The CDR3 region is CASSDKGSPCEQYF. The CDR3 DNA sequence: TGTGCCAGCAGTGACAAGGGCAGCCCCTGCGAGCAGTACTTC.

V and J are TRBV4-2 and TRBJ2-3; D perhaps matches TRBD2 (6 bases). The CDR3 is made up of 19 amino acids. The germline V gene encodes CDR1 LGHNA and CDR2 YNFKEQ. V lost 4 bases, J lost 4 bases, and 27 bases lay in between. The CDR3 loop is CASSPSGSGSMGVADTQYF. The CDR3 coding sequence is TGTGCCAGCAGCCCAAGCGGTAGCGGATCCATGGGGGTGGCAGATACGCAGTATTTT.

The chain uses TRBV6-5 and TRBJ2-1; 10 bases match TRBD1. Germline CDR1 MNHEY, CDR2 SVGAGI. The CDR3 extends over 14 amino acids. V trimming: 2 bases; J trimming: 8 bases; junction bases outside the gene matches: 3. CDR3 DNA sequence: TGTGCCAGCAGTTACGGGACAGGGGCCGATGAGCAGTTCTTC. Its translation is CASSYGTGADEQFF.

This clonotype was seen more than once but under ten times. DNA of the CDR3: TGCAGTGCCCCCCTCGTGGGCGGGGGGACCGGGGAGCTGTTTTTT. This sequence encodes CSAPLVGGGTGELFF. The chain combines TRBV20-1 with TRBJ2-2, with 8 nucleotides matching TRBD2. Germline V gene lookup returns CDR1 DFQATT and CDR2 SNEGSKA (reference sequence). V shed 6 bases, J shed 5 bases, and the junction held 11 bases outside the gene matches. There are 15 residues in the CDR3.

The V call is TRBV6-2 or TRBV6-3, the J call TRBJ2-7; D is possibly TRBD1 (5 bases). This CDR3 region has 17 residues. With 2 bases removed from V and 7 bases from J, the gap between germline ends came to 24 bases. Per the germline V gene, CDR1 is MNHEY and CDR2 is SVGEGT. This CDR3 is CASSYPSGFRQRPEQYF. CDR3 bases: TGTGCCAGCAGTTACCCATCAGGGTTCAGGCAGCGTCCGGAGCAGTACTTC.

The gene calls are TRBV20-1 and TRBJ1-3; 7 nucleotides match TRBD1. J lost 2 bases, V lost 5 bases, and 6 bases had no gene match. Germline-derived CDR1 and CDR2 are DFQATT and SNEGSKA (reference sequence). CDR3 length: 14 residues. CDR3 DNA sequence: TGCAGTGCTCGCAGACAGGGCCCTGGAAACACCATATATTTT. It encodes CSARRQGPGNTIYF.

The CDR3 nucleotides are TGTGCTAATTCAGGGGCAGGGTCCTCGGACACGCAGTATTTT. Translating it yields CANSGAGSSDTQYF. V and J are TRBV7-2 and TRBJ2-3, with D tentatively TRBD1 (6 bases). Germline V gives CDR1 SGHTA, CDR2 FQGNSA. The CDR3 sequence is 14 residues long.

The J gene is TRBJ2-7, the V gene TRBV4-3; D uncertain. This CDR3 has 13 residues. V lost 0 bases, J lost 3 bases, and 6 bases lay in between. Looked up from germline, CDR1 is LGHNA and CDR2 is YSLEER. The CDR3 reads CASSQETYYEQYF. In DNA form, the CDR3 reads TGCGCCAGCAGCCAAGAAACTTACTACGAGCAGTACTTC.

This clonotype appeared a few times. V gene TRBV27 combines with J gene TRBJ2-7, with 8 positions matching TRBD2. Germline V gene sequence: CDR1 MNHEY, CDR2 SMNVEV (reference sequence). The CDR3 contains 18 residues. Trimming removed 5 bases from V and 3 bases from J; junction bases left unmatched: 18. The CDR3 reads CASSPTTEYSGAIYEQYF. The DNA for the CDR3 is TGTGCCAGCAGTCCTACAACGGAATATAGCGGGGCAATCTACGAGCAGTACTTC.

The chain combines TRBV4-3 with TRBJ1-2, with D uncertain. There are 14 residues in the CDR3. Germline CDR1 is LGHNA and CDR2 is YSLEER. V dropped 0 bases and J dropped 4 bases, with 9 bases sitting between them. The CDR3 nucleotides read TGCGCCAGCAGCCAAGAGCAGGCAGTCTATGGCTACACCTTC. It codes for CASSQEQAVYGYTF.

The V and J genes are TRBV3-1 and TRBJ1-2, with D possibly being TRBD1 (6 bases). The CDR3 runs 15 residues. The V and J ends lost 0 bases and 8 bases respectively, with 16 bases between them. The germline V gene encodes CDR1 LGHDT and CDR2 YNNKEL (reference sequence). The CDR3 coding sequence is TGTGCCAGCAGCCAAGACTGGACAGTGAGGGGAGGCTACACCTTC. Encoded protein: CASSQDWTVRGGYTF.